Below, 14 T cell receptor beta chains from the same sample are listed, as sequenced in a study of T-cell reconstitution after alpha-beta-depleted transplantation in children. Unique molecular identifiers were built into the TCRbeta library. Using its own MiXCR run on the PCR reads, TCRdb lists one record per CDR3 protein. The table includes roughly 120,000 distinct CDR3 sequences, 23% detected once. Specimen: PBMCs, mostly from graft donor cells, collected 180 days after TCRalphabeta/CD19-depleted stem cell transplant. These receptors were taken from a male patient aged 2-9 years who had a stem cell transplant for chronic granulomatous disease, so the T cells may come from the graft donor.

At least ten counts were recorded for this clonotype. The rearrangement uses TRBV18 and TRBJ2-3, with 9 bases identical to TRBD1. The germline V gene has CDR1 KGHSH and CDR2 LQKENI. The CDR3 runs 16 residues. The ends lost 1 base at V and 2 bases at J; junction bases unmatched: 4. CDR3 bases: TGTGCCAGCTCACCACTTGGGACAGGGCTCACAGATACGCAGTATTTT. Translated: CASSPLGTGLTDTQYF.

J is TRBJ2-3 and V is TRBV7-2, with D perhaps matching TRBD1 or TRBD2 (7 bases each). CDR3 length: 18 residues. Trimming removed 0 bases from V and 4 bases from J, with 20 bases in between. The germline gives CDR1 SGHTA, CDR2 FQGNSA. The CDR3 here is CASSLAPGGAGDADTQYF. CDR3 sequence (DNA): TGTGCCAGCAGCTTAGCCCCAGGGGGGGCCGGAGACGCAGATACGCAGTATTTT. Variable domain in full (rest from reference TRBV7-2 and TRBJ2-3): GAGVSQSPSNKVTEKGKDVELRCDPISGHTALYWYRQSLGQGLEFLIYFQGNSAPDKSGLPSDRFSAERTGGSVSTLTIQRTQQEDSAVYLCASSLAPGGAGDADTQYFGPGTRLTVL.

The chain carries TRBV5-1 and TRBJ2-3, with D possibly matching TRBD2 (6 bases). CDR1 is SGHRS, CDR2 YFSETQ, per germline. With 0 bases removed from V and 6 bases from J, the gap between germline ends came to 14 bases. The CDR3 runs 15 residues. Here the CDR3 DNA reads TGCGCCAGCAGCTTGGAGGGACTCCCATTTGATACGCAGTATTTT. It specifies CASSLEGLPFDTQYF.

This clonotype has only a few counts. This chain joins TRBV3-1 and TRBJ1-5; tentatively, D is TRBD1 (6 bases). The CDR3 loop spans 15 amino acids. Germline assignment: CDR1 LGHDT and CDR2 YNNKEL (reference sequence). The V end lost 3 bases, the J end lost 5 bases, and 14 bases lay between the germline ends. The CDR3, as DNA: TGTGCCAGCAGCCAGAGCACAGGGACCTATCAGCCCCAGCATTTT. Encoded protein: CASSQSTGTYQPQHF.

A few counts support this clonotype. J is TRBJ1-3 and V is TRBV5-1, with 7 bases matching TRBD1. V shed 5 bases and J 0 bases; nucleotides not matched to a gene: 2. The CDR3 runs to 14 residues. Per the germline V gene, CDR1 is SGHRS and CDR2 is YFSETQ. CDR3 bases: TGCGCCAGCAGGGGACAGCCCTCTGGAAACACCATATATTTT. Translated, it gives CASRGQPSGNTIYF.

This chain joins TRBV5-1 and TRBJ2-1, with TRBD2 identical over 7 bases. This CDR3 spans 14 amino acids. V lost 6 bases, J lost 9 bases, and 12 bases stayed unmatched. Germline V CDR1 and CDR2: SGHRS, YFSETQ. CDR3 amino acids: CASIGGSGTGEQFF. CDR3 DNA: TGCGCCAGCATAGGCGGGAGCGGGACGGGTGAGCAGTTCTTC.

Ten or more counts support this clonotype. The chain has TRBV29-1 and TRBJ2-3; no clear D. Between the trimmed V and J ends, which lost 3 bases and 6 bases, there was a span of 7 bases. CDR3 length: 11 residues. Per the germline V gene, CDR1 is SQVTM and CDR2 is ANQGSEA. CDR3 residues: CSVDQFDTQYF. As DNA, the CDR3 is TGCAGCGTTGACCAGTTTGATACGCAGTATTTT.

In this sample, this clonotype turned up once. For the CDR3, the DNA is TGCAGTGTTACCCCTTCTGGGTCCTACAATGAGCAGTTCTTC. Protein: CSVTPSGSYNEQFF. This chain connects TRBV20-1 to TRBJ2-1; no definite D call. The CDR3 totals 14 residues. Between the trimmed V and J ends, which lost 7 bases and 1 base, there was a span of 14 bases. Germline V gene data show CDR1 as DFQATT and CDR2 as SNEGSKA (reference sequence).

This clonotype was recorded at least ten times. The J gene is TRBJ2-1, the V gene TRBV20-1, with D possibly being TRBD1 (6 bases). CDR3 length: 16 residues. Germline values: CDR1 DFQATT, CDR2 SNEGSKA (reference sequence). The ends were cut back, 4 bases at V and 4 bases at J, with 20 bases in the middle. CDR3 in amino acids: CSATPNPGTIYNEQFF. Written as DNA, the CDR3 is TGCAGTGCTACGCCAAACCCCGGGACAATTTACAATGAGCAGTTCTTC.

The V call is TRBV2, the J call TRBJ2-4; D unclear. The germline CDR1 and CDR2 sequences are SNHLY and FYNNEI. The CDR3 length is 15 residues. V was clipped by 2 bases and J by 3 bases, with 11 bases between them. CDR3 region: CASSERPLGKNIQYF. CDR3 nucleotides: TGTGCCAGCAGTGAAAGACCCCTTGGCAAAAACATTCAGTACTTC.

The rearrangement links TRBV20-1 to TRBJ2-7, with D possibly matching TRBD2 (6 bases). Germline values: CDR1 DFQATT, CDR2 SNEGSKA (reference sequence). The CDR3 spans 15 residues. Trimming removed 5 bases at V and 2 bases at J, with 19 bases between. CDR3 residues: CSARIVGGRPYEQYF. The CDR3 coding sequence is TGCAGTGCTCGCATAGTGGGGGGAAGGCCCTACGAGCAGTACTTC.

There are a few counts of this clonotype. This sequence joins TRBV29-1 and TRBJ2-5; D might be TRBD1 or TRBD2, each matching 5 bases. Germline-derived CDR1 and CDR2 are SQVTM and ANQGSEA. V lost 5 bases, J lost 5 bases, and 15 bases lay in between. This CDR3 contains 13 residues. CDR3 nucleotides: TGCAGCGTTTTGGGTCAGGGAGATGAGACCCAGTACTTC. Translating gives CSVLGQGDETQYF.

In its sample, this clonotype was seen many times. The rearrangement uses TRBV20-1 and TRBJ2-1, with 7 bases aligning to TRBD2. Germline V CDR1 and CDR2: DFQATT, SNEGSKA (reference sequence). After removal of 3 bases from V and 1 base from J, the junction contained 3 bases not matched to a gene. The CDR3 runs 14 residues. The CDR3 is CSASQGGSYNEQFF. CDR3 bases: TGCAGTGCTAGCCAGGGAGGGTCCTACAATGAGCAGTTCTTC.

The gene calls are TRBV7-8 and TRBJ2-1; D remains unclear. Trimming took off 0 bases at V and 7 bases at J, with 10 bases between the two ends. Germline V CDR1 and CDR2: SGHVS, FQNEAQ. CDR3 length: 14 residues. In nucleotides, the CDR3 is TGTGCCAGCAGCTTAGCCCGGAGAAAGAATGAGCAGTTCTTC. It yields the protein CASSLARRKNEQFF.